The TCR beta chain under discussion was sequenced for a study of T-cell reconstitution after alpha-beta-depleted transplantation in children. Broader study findings: Surviving recipient T cells and thymic progenitors underlay high day-60 TCRbeta diversity in some patients. Newly made T cells mostly supplied T-cell counts and diversity one year after transplant. It was reported that alpha-beta T cells came from several hundred expanded graft clones (about two months after transplant).

Trimming left V 4 bases short and J 1 base short, with 10 bases between. The V gene's germline CDR1 is LNHNV and CDR2 YYDKDF (reference sequence). The CDR3 has 14 residues. This clonotype was counted at least ten times. Its antigen remains unknown. Unique molecular identifiers were incorporated during preparation of the TCRbeta library. TCRdb itself ran the PCR reads through MiXCR, one entry per CDR3 protein. Of hundreds of thousands of distinct CDR3 sequences listed, 6% to 10% are singletons. This receptor was taken from a female patient aged 2-15 years who had a stem cell transplant for Fanconi anemia, so the T cells may come from the graft donor. This sequence joins TRBV15 and TRBJ1-1; maybe TRBD1 (6 bases). The sample was peripheral blood, taken 360 days after TCRalphabeta/CD19-depleted stem cell transplant. The CDR3 nucleotides are TGTGCCACCAGCACCAGGGGAGCGAACACTGAAGCTTTCTTT. Its translation is CATSTRGANTEAFF.